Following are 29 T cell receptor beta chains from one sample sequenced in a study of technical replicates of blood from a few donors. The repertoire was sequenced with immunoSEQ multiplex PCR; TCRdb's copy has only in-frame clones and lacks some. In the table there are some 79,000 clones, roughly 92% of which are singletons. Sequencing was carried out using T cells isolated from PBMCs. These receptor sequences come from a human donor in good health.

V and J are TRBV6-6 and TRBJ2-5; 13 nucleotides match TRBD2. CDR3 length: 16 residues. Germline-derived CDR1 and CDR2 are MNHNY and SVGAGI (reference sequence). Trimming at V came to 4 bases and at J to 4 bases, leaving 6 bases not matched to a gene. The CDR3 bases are TGTGCCAGCAGTTCCGGACTAGCGGGGGTGGGAGAGACCCAGTACTTC. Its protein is CASSSGLAGVGETQYF.

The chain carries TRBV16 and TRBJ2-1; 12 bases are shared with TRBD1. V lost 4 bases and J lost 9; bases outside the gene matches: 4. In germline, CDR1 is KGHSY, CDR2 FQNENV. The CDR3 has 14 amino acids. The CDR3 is CASSRAGQGAEQFF. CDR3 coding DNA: TGTGCCAGCAGCCGGGCGGGACAGGGGGCTGAGCAGTTCTTC.

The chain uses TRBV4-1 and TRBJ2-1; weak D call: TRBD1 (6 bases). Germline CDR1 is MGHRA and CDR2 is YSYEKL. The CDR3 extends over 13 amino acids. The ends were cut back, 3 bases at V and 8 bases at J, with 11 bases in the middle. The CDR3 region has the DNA TGCGCCAGCAGCCACCAAAACAGGGATGAGCAGTTCTTC. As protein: CASSHQNRDEQFF.

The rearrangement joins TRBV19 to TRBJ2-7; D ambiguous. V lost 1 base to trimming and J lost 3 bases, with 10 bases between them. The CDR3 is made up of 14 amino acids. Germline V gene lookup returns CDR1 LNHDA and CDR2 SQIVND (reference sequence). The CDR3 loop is CASSIGNGFYEQYF. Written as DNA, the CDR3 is TGTGCCAGTAGTATAGGCAACGGTTTCTACGAGCAGTACTTC.

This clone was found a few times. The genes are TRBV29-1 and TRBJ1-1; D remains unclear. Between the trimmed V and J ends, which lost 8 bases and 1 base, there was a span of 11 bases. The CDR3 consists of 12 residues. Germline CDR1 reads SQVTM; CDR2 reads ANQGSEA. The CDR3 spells CSSTKRNTEAFF. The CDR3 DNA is TGCAGCTCAACTAAGAGGAACACTGAAGCTTTCTTT.

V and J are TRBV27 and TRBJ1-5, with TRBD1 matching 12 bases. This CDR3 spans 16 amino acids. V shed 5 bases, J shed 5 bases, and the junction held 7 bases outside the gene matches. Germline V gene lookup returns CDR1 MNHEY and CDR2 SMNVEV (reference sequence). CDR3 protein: CASSTTGTGGYQPQHF. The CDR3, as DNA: TGTGCCAGCAGTACTACCGGGACAGGGGGCTATCAGCCCCAGCATTTT.

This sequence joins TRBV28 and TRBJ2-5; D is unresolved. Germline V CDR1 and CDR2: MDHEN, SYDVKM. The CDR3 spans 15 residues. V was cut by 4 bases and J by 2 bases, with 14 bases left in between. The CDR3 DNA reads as TGTGCCAGCAGTTCTCCCGGTGCAAGACAAGAGACCCAGTACTTC. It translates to CASSSPGARQETQYF.

The CDR3 here is CASSLGDTTDTQYF. DNA for the CDR3: TGTGCCAGCAGCTTGGGGGACACCACAGATACGCAGTATTTT. The rearrangement links TRBV5-4 to TRBJ2-3, with D maybe TRBD1 (6 bases). The V end lost 0 bases, the J end lost 2 bases, and 7 bases lay between the germline ends. CDR3 length: 14 amino acids. Germline CDR1 is SGHNT and CDR2 is YYREEE (reference sequence).

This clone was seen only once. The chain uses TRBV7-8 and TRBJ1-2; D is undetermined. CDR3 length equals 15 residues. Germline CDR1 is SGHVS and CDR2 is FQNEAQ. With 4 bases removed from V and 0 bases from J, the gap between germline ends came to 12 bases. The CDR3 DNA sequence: TGTGCCAGCAGCTCGCTCGGGGTTACTAACTATGGCTACACCTTC. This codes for CASSSLGVTNYGYTF.

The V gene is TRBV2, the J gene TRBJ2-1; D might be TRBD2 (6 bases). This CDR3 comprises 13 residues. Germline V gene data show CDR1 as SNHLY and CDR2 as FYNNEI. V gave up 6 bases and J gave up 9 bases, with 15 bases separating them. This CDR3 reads CASSPTRTGEQFF. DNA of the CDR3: TGTGCCAGCAGCCCGACTAGGACGGGTGAGCAGTTCTTC.

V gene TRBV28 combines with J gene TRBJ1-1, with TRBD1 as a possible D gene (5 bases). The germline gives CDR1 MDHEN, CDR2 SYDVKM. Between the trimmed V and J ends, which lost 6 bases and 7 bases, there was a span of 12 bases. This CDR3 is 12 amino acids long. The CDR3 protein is CASSSRQLEAFF. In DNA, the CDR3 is TGTGCCAGCAGCTCCCGACAGCTTGAAGCTTTCTTT.

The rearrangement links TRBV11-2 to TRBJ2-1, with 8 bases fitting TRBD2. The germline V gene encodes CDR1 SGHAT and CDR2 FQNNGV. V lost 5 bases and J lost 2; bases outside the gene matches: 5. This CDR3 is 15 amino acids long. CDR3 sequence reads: CASSTLAGPYNEQFF. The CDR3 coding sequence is TGTGCCAGCAGCACTTTAGCGGGACCCTACAATGAGCAGTTCTTC.

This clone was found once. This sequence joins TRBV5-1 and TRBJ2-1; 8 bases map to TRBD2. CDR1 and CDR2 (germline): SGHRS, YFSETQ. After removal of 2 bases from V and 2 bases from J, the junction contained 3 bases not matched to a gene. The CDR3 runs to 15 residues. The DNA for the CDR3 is TGCGCCAGCAGCTTTACGGGGGGGGCCTACAATGAGCAGTTCTTC. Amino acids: CASSFTGGAYNEQFF.

The CDR3 loop is CASSLVEPEQFF. CDR3 in DNA: TGTGCCAGCAGCTTAGTAGAGCCTGAGCAGTTCTTC. The chain recombines TRBV7-8 with TRBJ2-1; D is undetermined. Between the trimmed V and J ends, which lost 1 base and 9 bases, there was a span of 7 bases. Germline assignment: CDR1 SGHVS and CDR2 FQNEAQ. The CDR3 has 12 residues.

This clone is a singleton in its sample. This CDR3 is CASSSLAGETDTQYF. The CDR3 nucleotides are TGTGCCAGCAGTTCACTAGCGGGAGAGACAGATACGCAGTATTTT. The chain carries TRBV6-5 and TRBJ2-3; 11 nucleotides agree with TRBD2. With 4 bases clipped from V and 3 bases from J, the junction kept 3 bases outside the gene matches. The CDR3 spans 15 residues. From germline, CDR1 is MNHEY and CDR2 SVGAGI.

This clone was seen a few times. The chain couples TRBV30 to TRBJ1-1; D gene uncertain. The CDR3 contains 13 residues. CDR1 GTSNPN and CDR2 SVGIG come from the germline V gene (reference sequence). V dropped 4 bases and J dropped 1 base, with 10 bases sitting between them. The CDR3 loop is CAWTKRPNTEAFF. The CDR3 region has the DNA TGTGCCTGGACCAAGAGGCCGAACACTGAAGCTTTCTTT.

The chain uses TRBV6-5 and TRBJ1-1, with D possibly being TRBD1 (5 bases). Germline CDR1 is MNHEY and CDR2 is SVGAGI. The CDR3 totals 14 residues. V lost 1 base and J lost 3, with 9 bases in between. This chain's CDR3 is CASSYWGGDTEAFF. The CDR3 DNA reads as TGTGCCAGCAGTTACTGGGGGGGGGACACTGAAGCTTTCTTT.

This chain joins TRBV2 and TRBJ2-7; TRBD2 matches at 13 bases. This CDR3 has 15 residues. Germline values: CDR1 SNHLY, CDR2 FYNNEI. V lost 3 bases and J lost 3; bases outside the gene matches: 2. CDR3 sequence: CASSDGTSGDYEQYF. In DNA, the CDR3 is TGTGCCAGCAGTGATGGGACTAGCGGGGACTACGAGCAGTACTTC.

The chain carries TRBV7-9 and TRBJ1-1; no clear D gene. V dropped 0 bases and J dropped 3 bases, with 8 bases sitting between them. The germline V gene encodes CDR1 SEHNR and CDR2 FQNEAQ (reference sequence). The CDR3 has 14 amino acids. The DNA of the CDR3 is TGTGCCAGCAGCTTAGCGCTTCGGGACACTGAAGCTTTCTTT. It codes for CASSLALRDTEAFF.

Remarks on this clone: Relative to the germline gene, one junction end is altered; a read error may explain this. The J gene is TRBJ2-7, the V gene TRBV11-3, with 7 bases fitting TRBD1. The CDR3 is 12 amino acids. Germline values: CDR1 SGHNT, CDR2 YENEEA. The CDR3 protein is CASSLRTGTEIF. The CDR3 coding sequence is TGTGCCAGCAGCTTGAGAACCGGGACAGAGATCTTC.

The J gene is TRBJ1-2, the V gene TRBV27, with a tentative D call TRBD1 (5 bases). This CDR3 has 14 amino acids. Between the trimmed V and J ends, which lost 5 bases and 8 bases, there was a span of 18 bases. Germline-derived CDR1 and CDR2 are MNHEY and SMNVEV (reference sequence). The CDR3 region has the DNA TGTGCCAGCAGTGCCCATACAGGATTTCCGGGCTACACCTTC. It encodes CASSAHTGFPGYTF.

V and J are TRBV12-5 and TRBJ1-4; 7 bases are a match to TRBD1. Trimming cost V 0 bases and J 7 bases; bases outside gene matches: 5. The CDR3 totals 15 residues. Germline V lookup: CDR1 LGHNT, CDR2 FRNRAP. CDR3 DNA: TGTGCTAGTGGTTTGGTTATGGGACAGCCTGAAAAACTGTTTTTT. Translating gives CASGLVMGQPEKLFF.

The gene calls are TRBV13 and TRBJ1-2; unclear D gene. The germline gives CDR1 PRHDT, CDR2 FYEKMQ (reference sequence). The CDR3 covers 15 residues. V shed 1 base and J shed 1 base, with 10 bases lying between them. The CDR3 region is CASSLDRGSNYGYTF. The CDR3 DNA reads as TGTGCCAGCAGCTTAGACCGGGGAAGTAACTATGGCTACACCTTC.

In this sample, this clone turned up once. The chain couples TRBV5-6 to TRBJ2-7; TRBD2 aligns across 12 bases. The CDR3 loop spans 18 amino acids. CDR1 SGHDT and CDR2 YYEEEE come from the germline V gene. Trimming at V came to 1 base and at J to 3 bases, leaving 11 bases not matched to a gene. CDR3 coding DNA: TGTGCCAGCAGCTTGACTCTACTAGCGGGAGGCTTGGACTACGAGCAGTACTTC. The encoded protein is CASSLTLLAGGLDYEQYF.

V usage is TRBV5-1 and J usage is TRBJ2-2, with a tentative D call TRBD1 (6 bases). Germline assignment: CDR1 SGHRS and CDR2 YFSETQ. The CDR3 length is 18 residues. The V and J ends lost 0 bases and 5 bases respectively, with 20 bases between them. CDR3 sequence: CASSLGRQGSFKTGELFF. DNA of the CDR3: TGCGCCAGCAGCTTGGGTCGGCAGGGGAGTTTTAAGACCGGGGAGCTGTTTTTT.

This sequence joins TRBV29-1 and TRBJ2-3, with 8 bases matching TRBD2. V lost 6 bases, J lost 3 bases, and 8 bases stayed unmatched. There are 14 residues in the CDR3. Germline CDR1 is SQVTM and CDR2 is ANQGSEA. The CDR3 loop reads CSVTYSGVTDTQYF. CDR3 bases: TGCAGCGTCACGTATAGCGGGGTAACAGATACGCAGTATTTT.

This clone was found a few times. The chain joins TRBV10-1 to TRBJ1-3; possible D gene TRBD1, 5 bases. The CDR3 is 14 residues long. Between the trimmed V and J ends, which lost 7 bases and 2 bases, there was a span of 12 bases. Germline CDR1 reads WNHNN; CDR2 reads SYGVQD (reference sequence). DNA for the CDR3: TGCGCCAGCATGGAGGGGCCCACTGGAAACACCATATATTTT. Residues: CASMEGPTGNTIYF.

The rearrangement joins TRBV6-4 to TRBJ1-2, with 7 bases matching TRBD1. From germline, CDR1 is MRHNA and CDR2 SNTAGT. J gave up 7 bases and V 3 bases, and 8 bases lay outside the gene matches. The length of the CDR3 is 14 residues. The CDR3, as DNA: TGTGCCAGCAGTGAACTCCAGGGGGGAGCTGGCTACACCTTC. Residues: CASSELQGGAGYTF.

CDR3 DNA sequence: TGCGCCAGCAGCTTCCCACGACAGGGCCTGAACACTGAAGCTTTCTTT. Translation: CASSFPRQGLNTEAFF. V is TRBV5-1 and J is TRBJ1-1; TRBD1 matches 7 bases. The CDR3 length is 16 residues. Germline lookup yields CDR1 SGHRS and CDR2 YFSETQ. J gave up 0 bases and V 2 bases, and 7 bases lay outside the gene matches. The full variable domain, completed using reference TRBV5-1 and TRBJ1-1, is KAGVTQTPRYLIKTRGQQVTLSCSPISGHRSVSWYQQTPGQGLQFLFEYFSETQRNKGNFPGRFSGRQFSNSRSEMNVSTLELGDSALYLCASSFPRQGLNTEAFFGQGTRLTVV.